A single sample is the source of the 13 T cell receptor beta chains below, sequenced in a study of T-cell reconstitution after alpha-beta-depleted transplantation in children. Researchers prepared the TCRbeta library using unique molecular identifiers, the study reports. TCRdb reprocessed the PCR reads with MiXCR, giving one entry per CDR3 protein. The sample lists 400,000 to 500,000 distinct CDR3 sequences, about a tenth occurring once. The material sequenced was PBMCs from the stem cell graft donor, taken from the stem cell graft. The origin of the receptors is a human donor who donated a stem cell graft to a child with acute myeloid leukemia.

The sample holds many counts of this clonotype. The chain employs TRBV5-1 and TRBJ2-3, with D perhaps TRBD1 or TRBD2 (5 bases each). Germline V CDR1 and CDR2: SGHRS, YFSETQ. The CDR3 has 13 residues. The V gene lost 5 bases and the J gene lost 4 bases, with 11 bases spanning the gap. Written as DNA, the CDR3 is TGCGCCAGCAGTCACGGGACCCCAGATACGCAGTATTTT. It specifies CASSHGTPDTQYF.

This clonotype showed up many times. The chain has TRBV6-5 and TRBJ1-2; no firm D call. Germline loops: CDR1 MNHEY, CDR2 SVGAGI. Trimming stripped 6 bases from V and 8 bases from J, with 13 bases between. The CDR3 has 12 amino acids. DNA for the CDR3: TGTGCCAGCAGCAACTACGGGGTGGGCTACACCTTC. Its translation is CASSNYGVGYTF.

This clonotype was seen a few times. The gene calls are TRBV5-6 and TRBJ2-1; the D call may be TRBD1 or TRBD2 (5 bases each). The CDR3 is 16 amino acids. V was trimmed by 0 bases and J by 2 bases, leaving 12 bases between them. Looked up from germline, CDR1 is SGHDT and CDR2 is YYEEEE. The CDR3 region is CASSLGGDHPYNEQFF. The CDR3 region has the DNA TGTGCCAGCAGCTTGGGTGGGGACCACCCCTACAATGAGCAGTTCTTC.

The chain couples TRBV15 to TRBJ2-3, with 13 nucleotides matching TRBD2. V dropped 3 bases and J dropped 6; count of bases not matched to a gene: 6. Germline values: CDR1 LNHNV, CDR2 YYDKDF (reference sequence). The CDR3 has 16 amino acids. CDR3 bases: TGTGCCACCAGCAGGAGGACTAGCGGGGGCGGGGATACGCAGTATTTT. Amino acids: CATSRRTSGGGDTQYF.

This clonotype was detected a few times. The CDR3 DNA follows: TGTGCCAGCAGCCTGACAGGGGTAATTAATGAAAAACTGTTTTTT. Protein sequence: CASSLTGVINEKLFF. The V and J genes are TRBV3-1 and TRBJ1-4; TRBD1 matches 8 bases. J lost 4 bases, V lost 4 bases, and 5 bases had no gene match. Germline V gene sequence: CDR1 LGHDT, CDR2 YNNKEL (reference sequence). The CDR3 runs to 15 residues.

The chain employs TRBV9 and TRBJ2-7; unclear D gene. This CDR3 has 13 amino acids. Germline values: CDR1 SGDLS, CDR2 YYNGEE. Trimming took 3 bases from V and 10 from J, leaving 17 bases between them. In DNA, the CDR3 is TGTGCCAGCAGCGACGGTATATCCGGATCTCAGTACTTC. Its protein product is CASSDGISGSQYF. Combining the CDR3 with reference TRBV9 and TRBJ2-7 gives the whole variable domain DSGVTQTPKHLITATGQRVTLRCSPRSGDLSVYWYQQSLDQGLQFLIQYYNGEERAKGNILERFSAQQFPDLHSELNLSSLELGDSALYFCASSDGISGSQYFGPGTRLTVT.

V usage is TRBV7-2 and J usage is TRBJ2-1, with D possibly matching TRBD2 (6 bases). This CDR3 contains 14 residues. Trimming took off 1 base at V and 7 bases at J, with 11 bases between the two ends. Germline values: CDR1 SGHTA, CDR2 FQGNSA. CDR3 DNA: TGTGCCAGCAGCTTAGGGGAGGCGGAGAATGAGCAGTTCTTC. Its protein is CASSLGEAENEQFF.

V and J are TRBV5-5 and TRBJ2-2; D ambiguous. The CDR3 contains 15 residues. V lost 2 bases and J lost 0, with 8 bases in between. CDR1 and CDR2 from the germline V gene are SGHKS and YYEKEE (reference sequence). The CDR3 DNA reads as TGTGCCAGCAGCTTACAGCCTGCGAACACCGGGGAGCTGTTTTTT. Translating it yields CASSLQPANTGELFF.

This clonotype came up a few times. The chain links TRBV20-1 to TRBJ2-7; tentatively, D is TRBD1 or TRBD2 (5 bases each). The CDR3 contains 13 residues. V gave up 3 bases and J gave up 3 bases, with 12 bases separating them. Per the germline V gene, CDR1 is DFQATT and CDR2 is SNEGSKA (reference sequence). For the CDR3, the DNA is TGCAGTGCTAGGGGGGACGTTAACTACGAGCAGTACTTC. Its protein is CSARGDVNYEQYF.

The sample holds many counts of this clonotype. The chain combines TRBV5-5 with TRBJ2-3; TRBD2 matches at 9 bases. Trimming took 0 bases from V and 4 from J; bases not matched to a gene: 6. The CDR3 runs to 16 residues. Germline loops: CDR1 SGHKS, CDR2 YYEKEE (reference sequence). The DNA for the CDR3 is TGTGCCAGCAGCTTGGGCGGGGGGGCCGGAGCAGATACGCAGTATTTT. Translation gives CASSLGGGAGADTQYF.

This clonotype was detected a few times. This CDR3 reads CASSKRAENKAFF. As DNA, the CDR3 is TGTGCCAGCAGTAAACGGGCCGAGAATAAAGCTTTCTTT. This chain links TRBV7-9 with TRBJ1-1; D is undetermined. Trimming stripped 6 bases from V and 9 bases from J, with 17 bases between. Germline V gene data show CDR1 as SEHNR and CDR2 as FQNEAQ (reference sequence). This CDR3 contains 13 residues.

A few counts support this clonotype. The chain has TRBV18 and TRBJ2-1, with 8 bases fitting TRBD1. CDR1 and CDR2 (germline): KGHSH, LQKENI. The V and J ends lost 2 bases and 6 bases, in that order; junction bases with no gene match: 15. This CDR3 comprises 18 residues. In DNA, the CDR3 is TGTGCCAGCTCACCAGACCAGGGGGCTGCGGGACCCTTCAATGAGCAGTTCTTC. This encodes CASSPDQGAAGPFNEQFF.

The V and J genes are TRBV12-3 or TRBV12-4 and TRBJ2-1; a possible D gene is TRBD1 (6 bases). Trimming cost V 4 bases and J 7 bases, with 23 bases left between them. The CDR3 totals 17 residues. CDR3 loop: CASSSAPRGIWGNEQFF. The CDR3 bases are TGTGCCAGCAGTTCGGCCCCAAGGGGGATATGGGGGAATGAGCAGTTCTTC.